This TCR beta chain was found in a study of blood T cells in healthy people across ages. Study-wide findings and caveats: Getting older went along with TCR beta diversity per million T cells dropping roughly linearly.

Turning to this clonotype: Its matching antigen is unknown.

A second about 6 to 11 cycle PCR used barcoded and J-beta primers. TCRdb reprocessed the 5' RACE reads with MiXCR, giving one entry per CDR3 protein. This table has 920,000 or so distinct CDR3 sequences, 40% to 55% appearing once. The sequence was collected from a woman aged 60-75 years in good health. The sample taken for sequencing was blood.

The CDR3 protein is CASGPGAAISEAFF. In DNA, the CDR3 is TGTGCTAGTGGACCGGGGGCCGCAATCTCTGAAGCTTTCTTT. The rearrangement uses TRBV12-5 and TRBJ1-1, with D possibly being TRBD1 (6 bases). The CDR3 is 14 residues long. Germline V CDR1 and CDR2: LGHNT, FRNRAP. Deletions cut 6 bases from V and 6 bases from J, with 17 bases between. Full variable domain (missing parts from reference TRBV12-5 and TRBJ1-1): DARVTQTPRHKVTEMGQEVTMRCQPILGHNTVFWYRQTMMQGLELLAYFRNRAPLDDSGMPKDRFSAEMPDATLATLKIQPSEPRDSAVYFCASGPGAAISEAFFGQGTRLTVV.